This is a list of T cell receptor beta chains from one sample in a study of human CD8 memory T cell subsets. After re-calling the 5' RACE reads, TCRdb lists one entry per CDR3 protein, DNA absent. The sample holds fewer than 6,000 distinct CDR3 sequences. The sample was CD8+ T cells from PBMCs. Source of these receptors: a human donor in good health. Each CDR3 is given with its conserved first and last residue. Not all rows give a size; the values are once, few, many and, for expanded clones, a class.

J: TRBJ2-1; V: TRBV28; size: -; CDR3: CASSSGTRANEQFF
J: TRBJ2-2; V: TRBV9; size: -; CDR3: CASSVSVKETGELFF
J: TRBJ1-4; V: TRBV9; size: -; CDR3: CASSVATNEKLFF
J: TRBJ1-1; V: TRBV30; size: -; CDR3: CAGQRATNTEAFF
J: TRBJ1-1; V: TRBV25-1; size: -; CDR3: CASSETGTLNTEAFF
J: TRBJ2-7; V: TRBV4-3; size: -; CDR3: CASSQDRWEDEQYF
J: TRBJ2-1; V: TRBV7-3; size: -; CDR3: CASSQSGQSYNEQFF
J: TRBJ2-2; V: TRBV5-5; size: medium-sized; CDR3: CASLRDRGTDTGELFF
J: TRBJ2-7; V: TRBV4-1; size: -; CDR3: CASSQERSYEQYF
J: TRBJ1-1; V: TRBV27; size: medium-sized; CDR3: CASSPTGGGNTEAFF
J: TRBJ1-2; V: TRBV6-5; size: -; CDR3: CASSVTGRFDYGYTF
J: TRBJ2-3; V: TRBV30; size: -; CDR3: CAWKQEQLADTQYF
J: TRBJ2-4; V: TRBV20-1; size: -; CDR3: CSARDTDSVAKNIQYF
J: TRBJ1-2; V: TRBV6-6; size: medium-sized; CDR3: CASSYVLAMGYTF
J: TRBJ2-1; V: TRBV5-1; size: -; CDR3: CASSQGDGQFF
J: TRBJ1-2; V: TRBV4-3; size: -; CDR3: CASSQFRGHNYGYTF
J: TRBJ2-3; V: TRBV5-4; size: medium-sized; CDR3: CASSLSGTDTQYF
J: TRBJ2-6; V: TRBV6-6; size: medium-sized; CDR3: CASSRGPETGANVLTF
J: TRBJ1-5; V: TRBV3-1; size: -; CDR3: CASSPGESGYQPQHF
J: TRBJ1-1; V: TRBV7-9; size: -; CDR3: CASSLSGVGTEAFF
J: TRBJ1-2; V: TRBV2; size: -; CDR3: CASSERVSNYGYTF
J: TRBJ2-7; V: TRBV28; size: medium-sized; CDR3: CASGEGLAIHEQYF
J: TRBJ2-5; V: TRBV12-3/TRBV12-4; size: -; CDR3: CASTSTSGGAETQYF
J: TRBJ2-7; V: TRBV3-1; size: -; CDR3: CASSQDSAGRGALEQYF
J: TRBJ1-1; V: TRBV7-9; size: -; CDR3: CASSPWTAEAFF
J: TRBJ1-1; V: TRBV5-5; size: -; CDR3: CASSIPEGGRTEAFF
J: TRBJ1-2; V: TRBV29-1; size: medium-sized; CDR3: CSVEERANRDDYGYTF
J: TRBJ1-2; V: TRBV12-3/TRBV12-4; size: large; CDR3: CASSLPADRMNGYTF
J: TRBJ2-3; V: TRBV5-1; size: -; CDR3: CASSLTQSSWEDTQYF
J: TRBJ2-7; V: TRBV12-3/TRBV12-4; size: -; CDR3: CASRNLGGEQYF
J: TRBJ2-5; V: TRBV3-1; size: -; CDR3: CASSQVGGQETQYF
J: TRBJ2-1; V: TRBV20-1; size: medium-sized; CDR3: CSATGALAVYNEQFF
J: TRBJ1-4; V: TRBV28; size: -; CDR3: CASSLRTGLGSEKLFF
J: TRBJ1-2; V: TRBV7-9; size: -; CDR3: CASSSGQGDYGYTF
J: TRBJ2-7; V: TRBV11-2; size: -; CDR3: CASSWAHGYEQYF
J: TRBJ1-1; V: TRBV20-1; size: -; CDR3: CSARVSGPPRGTEAFF